These T cell receptor beta chains were read from a single sample in a study of post-analysis software for immune sequencing data. Each CDR3 protein gets one entry after TCRdb re-called the PCR reads with MiXCR. The sample lists a few hundred thousand distinct CDR3 sequences, roughly 34% occurring once. Sequencing input: blood. All receptors come from a girl younger than 18 with multiple sclerosis. The CDR3 runs from the conserved cysteine through the conserved F or W. A D gene is named only where the DNA matches it firmly. Clone size appears in some rows only: once, few, many, or a class for an expanded clone.

TRBV7-2	NA	TRBJ2-1	NA	CASSFRLEGRGEQFF	TGTGCCAGCAGCTTCCGACTAGAGGGCCGGGGTGAGCAGTTCTTC
TRBV20-1	NA	TRBJ2-5	TRBD2	CSGDPRLASGGVGETQYF	TGCAGTGGAGACCCACGACTGGCTAGCGGGGGTGTTGGAGAGACCCAGTACTTC
TRBV6-5	once	TRBJ1-2	NA	CTSSYGLGSGAQGYGYTF	TGTACCAGCAGTTACGGCCTGGGGTCAGGGGCGCAGGGCTATGGCTACACCTTC
TRBV3-1	few	TRBJ2-3	TRBD2	CASSQTGGSTDTQYF	TGTGCCAGCAGCCAAACGGGGGGGTCGACAGATACGCAGTATTTT
TRBV4-2	NA	TRBJ1-5	TRBD1	CASSHYPGQGAGSNQPQHF	TGTGCCAGCAGCCATTACCCAGGACAGGGAGCGGGTAGCAATCAGCCCCAGCATTTT
TRBV10-3	NA	TRBJ2-7	NA	CAISGTGIFSYEQYF	TGTGCCATCAGTGGAACCGGGATTTTCTCCTACGAGCAGTACTTC
TRBV20-1	NA	TRBJ2-1	TRBD2	CSATETSGGYNEQFF	TGCAGTGCTACTGAGACTAGCGGGGGTTACAATGAGCAGTTCTTC
TRBV27	many	TRBJ1-5	NA	CASSLGAEHQPQHF	TGTGCCAGCAGTCTGGGGGCAGAACATCAGCCCCAGCATTTT
TRBV9	few	TRBJ1-1	NA	CASSVDAGDGTEAFF	TGTGCCAGCAGCGTAGATGCGGGGGACGGCACTGAAGCTTTCTTT
TRBV5-1	NA	TRBJ2-3	TRBD2	CASSLNLAGVTDTQYF	TGCGCCAGCAGTTTGAACCTAGCGGGTGTAACAGATACGCAGTATTTT
TRBV21-1	few	TRBJ2-7	NA	CASSYEEQGVYEQYF	TGTGCCAGCAGCTACGAGGAACAGGGGGTCTACGAGCAGTACTTC
TRBV29-1	many	TRBJ2-1	NA	CSVTRLVSYNEQFF	TGCAGCGTTACCAGGCTAGTGTCGTACAATGAGCAGTTCTTC
TRBV12-3/TRBV12-4	NA	TRBJ1-4	TRBD1	CASSPSPGTGVEEKLFF	TGTGCCAGCAGTCCCAGTCCCGGGACAGGGGTTGAAGAAAAACTGTTTTTT
TRBV6-1	NA	TRBJ2-1	TRBD2	CASSVPSGGAGIEQFF	TGTGCCAGCAGTGTTCCTAGCGGGGGGGCTGGTATTGAGCAGTTCTTC
TRBV20-1	NA	TRBJ2-2	NA	CSARRTVAGELFF	TGCAGTGCTCGGAGGACAGTCGCCGGGGAGCTGTTTTTT
TRBV20-1	NA	TRBJ2-5	NA	CSARLQHSETQYF	TGCAGTGCTAGGCTCCAGCATAGCGAGACCCAGTACTTC
TRBV11-2	NA	TRBJ2-3	NA	CASSLSVDRTQYF	TGTGCCAGCAGCTTATCCGTAGATCGGACGCAGTATTTT
TRBV5-1	few	TRBJ2-5	TRBD2	CASSPAGLAGRETQYF	TGCGCCAGCAGCCCGGCGGGACTAGCGGGGCGAGAGACCCAGTACTTC
TRBV10-3	few	TRBJ2-5	NA	CAISESLGTGEETQYF	TGTGCCATCAGTGAGTCGTTGGGCACTGGTGAGGAGACCCAGTACTTC
TRBV29-1	few	TRBJ2-5	NA	CSVGGLETQYF	TGCAGCGTTGGAGGGCTAGAGACCCAGTACTTC
TRBV7-8	few	TRBJ1-1	NA	CASSLGRGYNTEAFF	TGTGCCAGCAGCTTGGGCAGGGGCTATAACACTGAAGCTTTCTTT
TRBV7-3	NA	TRBJ2-1	TRBD2	CASSRTSGGPNNEQFF	TGTGCCAGCAGCAGGACTAGCGGGGGCCCTAACAATGAGCAGTTCTTC
TRBV10-3	NA	TRBJ1-1	NA	CAIRLDWRNTEAFF	TGTGCCATCAGGTTGGACTGGCGGAACACTGAAGCTTTCTTT
TRBV2	NA	TRBJ2-6	TRBD1	CASSAPGQGHSGANVLTF	TGTGCCAGCAGCGCGCCGGGACAGGGTCACTCTGGGGCCAACGTCCTGACTTTC
TRBV7-9	NA	TRBJ1-4	NA	CASSKTGTNEKLFF	TGTGCCAGCAGTAAGACAGGAACTAATGAAAAACTGTTTTTT
TRBV20-1	few	TRBJ2-1	TRBD2	CSAGSRLAEQFF	TGCAGTGCTGGGTCGAGACTAGCGGAGCAGTTCTTC
TRBV6-4	few	TRBJ2-2	NA	CASSVDRTGELFF	TGTGCCAGCAGTGTGGATCGGACCGGGGAGCTGTTTTTT
TRBV19	few	TRBJ1-1	NA	CATEDSTEAFF	TGTGCCACCGAAGACAGCACTGAAGCTTTCTTT
TRBV12-3/TRBV12-4	NA	TRBJ1-1	NA	CASSFGVMNTEAFF	TGTGCCAGCAGTTTCGGGGTCATGAACACTGAAGCTTTCTTT
TRBV7-9	NA	TRBJ2-1	TRBD2	CASSLRLAGVGNEQFF	TGTGCCAGCAGCTTGAGACTAGCGGGGGTCGGGAATGAGCAGTTCTTC
TRBV5-1	NA	TRBJ2-1	TRBD1	CASSLPGQGRGEQFF	TGCGCCAGCAGCCTCCCGGGACAGGGGAGGGGTGAGCAGTTCTTC
TRBV7-3	NA	TRBJ1-1	NA	CASSLTPRSTEAFF	TGTGCCAGCAGCTTAACGCCCCGGTCCACTGAAGCTTTCTTT
TRBV12-3/TRBV12-4	many	TRBJ2-1	TRBD1	CASSSLDRGNNEQFF	TGTGCCAGCAGTTCCCTGGACAGGGGGAACAATGAGCAGTTCTTC
TRBV7-9	few	TRBJ1-6	NA	CASSLASGANSPLHF	TGTGCCAGCAGCTTAGCCTCGGGAGCTAATTCACCCCTCCACTTT
TRBV12-3/TRBV12-4	NA	TRBJ2-5	TRBD1	CARSLTGQETQYF	TGTGCCCGCAGTTTGACAGGGCAAGAGACCCAGTACTTC
TRBV6-2/TRBV6-3	few	TRBJ2-3	NA	CASSTGRDTDTQYF	TGTGCCAGCAGTACCGGACGGGACACAGATACGCAGTATTTT
TRBV7-8	NA	TRBJ2-5	NA	CASSLEGYKQYF	TGTGCCAGCAGCTTAGAGGGCTACAAGCAGTACTTC
TRBV20-1	NA	TRBJ1-2	TRBD1	CSATGQGAYGYTF	TGCAGTGCCACCGGACAGGGGGCCTATGGCTACACCTTC
TRBV4-1	NA	TRBJ2-5	TRBD2	CASSQVRAGEETQYF	TGCGCCAGCAGCCAAGTTAGAGCGGGGGAAGAGACCCAGTACTTC
TRBV6-6	NA	TRBJ2-3	NA	CASSYGSGADTQYF	TGTGCCAGCAGTTACGGGAGCGGCGCAGATACGCAGTATTTT
TRBV28	NA	TRBJ2-5	NA	CASSSQRGGDQETQYF	TGTGCCAGCAGTTCGCAAAGGGGAGGAGACCAAGAGACCCAGTACTTC
TRBV6-6	many	TRBJ2-3	NA	CASSPVREISTDTQYF	TGTGCCAGCAGCCCCGTCCGGGAAATTAGCACAGATACGCAGTATTTT
TRBV12-3/TRBV12-4	NA	TRBJ1-2	TRBD1	CASSSRTGGWGGYTF	TGTGCCAGCAGTTCCCGGACAGGGGGTTGGGGTGGCTACACCTTC
TRBV6-5	few	TRBJ1-6	TRBD1	CASRQAGQPNSPLHF	TGTGCCAGCAGGCAAGCGGGACAGCCAAATTCACCCCTCCACTTT
TRBV20-1	NA	TRBJ2-2	TRBD2	CSARGTSGVNTGELFF	TGCAGTGCTAGGGGGACTAGCGGGGTGAACACCGGGGAGCTGTTTTTT
TRBV5-1	NA	TRBJ2-7	TRBD1	CASSTGQGPYEQYF	TGCGCCAGCAGCACCGGACAGGGGCCCTACGAGCAGTACTTC
TRBV12-3/TRBV12-4	many	TRBJ2-3	NA	CASSPTVTTDAEYF	TGTGCCAGCAGTCCCACAGTTACCACAGATGCGGAATATTTT
TRBV20-1	NA	TRBJ1-6	NA	CSARAPGRDYNSPLHF	TGCAGTGCTAGAGCCCCGGGAAGGGACTATAATTCACCCCTCCACTTT
TRBV20-1	NA	TRBJ1-6	NA	CSAITRAYNSPLHF	TGCAGTGCAATAACTAGGGCCTATAATTCACCCCTCCACTTT
TRBV2	NA	TRBJ2-3	NA	CASSTRGVTDTQYF	TGTGCCAGCAGTACCCGCGGGGTCACAGATACGCAGTATTTT
TRBV10-3	NA	TRBJ2-5	NA	CAISVGAAGQETQYF	TGTGCCATCAGTGTAGGAGCGGCGGGACAAGAGACCCAGTACTTC
TRBV5-4	NA	TRBJ2-7	NA	CASSSPPGLPSEQYF	TGTGCCAGCAGCTCCCCCCCGGGACTTCCTTCCGAGCAGTACTTC
TRBV5-5	NA	TRBJ1-2	TRBD1	CASSPGTGRDYGYTF	TGTGCCAGCAGCCCCGGGACAGGGAGAGACTATGGCTACACCTTC